One sample yielded the 24 T cell receptor beta chains listed below, sequenced in a study of blood T cell repertoires in COVID-19 (dated by TCRdb to 2020 to 2022). The protocol used for the library was the immunoSEQ multiplex PCR assay. TCRdb limited this immuneACCESS table to in-frame rearrangements with V and J called. A share of clones is missing; checked studies link under half to unresolved V genes, and the rest is unexplained. Across this sample there are some 100,000 clones, with 90% to 95% seen only once. Roughly 0.99% of the sample is taken by the ten largest. What was sequenced was peripheral blood. The receptor source for this set is a man aged 55 to 69 with acute or convalescent COVID-19.

J is TRBJ1-3 and V is TRBV19; 10 nucleotides agree with TRBD1. CDR1 LNHDA and CDR2 SQIVND come from the germline V gene (reference sequence). The CDR3 consists of 15 residues. J lost 3 bases, V lost 4 bases, and 3 bases had no gene match. As DNA, the CDR3 is TGTGCCAGTAGTAGTCGGGACAGGGGTGGAAACACCATATATTTT. Residues: CASSSRDRGGNTIYF.

This chain joins TRBV5-1 and TRBJ2-7; D uncertain. Germline V gene sequence: CDR1 SGHRS, CDR2 YFSETQ. Trimming removed 0 bases at V and 1 base at J, with 8 bases between. The CDR3 sequence is 14 residues long. The chain's CDR3 is CASSLGERSYEQYV. DNA of the CDR3: TGCGCCAGCAGCTTGGGAGAGAGGTCCTACGAGCAGTACGTC.

V and J are TRBV3-1 (or the pseudogene TRBV3-2) and TRBJ2-1, with 7 nucleotides matching TRBD2. Trimming at V came to 4 bases and at J to 4 bases, leaving 7 bases not matched to a gene. Germline values: CDR1 LGHDT, CDR2 YNNKEL (reference sequence). The CDR3 is 15 amino acids. CDR3 protein: CASSPPAGAYNEQFF. The CDR3 DNA reads as TGTGCCAGCAGCCCCCCGGCGGGAGCATACAATGAGCAGTTCTTC.

The V call is TRBV18, the J call TRBJ2-1, with 13 bases aligning to TRBD2. From germline, CDR1 is KGHSH and CDR2 LQKENI. The CDR3 sequence is 18 residues long. The junction had 6 bases not matched to a gene; V was cut back by 4 bases and J by 0 bases. As DNA, the CDR3 is TGTGCCAGCTCACAGGGGACTAGCGGGATGAGCTCCTACAATGAGCAGTTCTTC. Its protein product is CASSQGTSGMSSYNEQFF. Using reference TRBV18 and TRBJ2-1 for the parts outside the CDR3, the full variable domain is NAGVMQNPRHLVRRRGQEARLRCSPMKGHSHVYWYRQLPEEGLKFMVYLQKENIIDESGMPKERFSAEFPKEGPSILRIQQVVRGDSAAYFCASSQGTSGMSSYNEQFFGPGTRLTVL.

The rearrangement joins TRBV7-9 to TRBJ1-2, with D unclear. The CDR3 spans 12 residues. Germline CDR1 reads SEHNR; CDR2 reads FQNEAQ (reference sequence). With 7 bases removed from V and 8 bases from J, the gap between germline ends came to 14 bases. CDR3 nucleotides: TGTGCCAGCACGGCGGCGGGTGGCGGCTACACCTTC. The encoded protein is CASTAAGGGYTF.

V and J are TRBV7-2 and TRBJ2-1; 7 bases agree with TRBD2. The CDR3 covers 15 residues. The germline V gene encodes CDR1 SGHTA and CDR2 FQGNSA. J was trimmed by 0 bases and V by 5 bases; bases with no gene match: 4. CDR3: CASSAQRGSYNEQFF. In DNA, the CDR3 is TGTGCCAGCAGCGCCCAGCGGGGCTCCTACAATGAGCAGTTCTTC.

The gene calls are TRBV4-2 and TRBJ2-3; 12 bases are shared with TRBD2. CDR1 and CDR2 (germline): LGHNA, YNFKEQ. The CDR3 runs 15 residues. Germline trimming cut 5 bases from V and 5 bases from J; bases unmatched to any gene: 5. This CDR3 is CASSSGLAGKDTQYF. DNA of the CDR3: TGTGCCAGCAGCTCCGGACTAGCGGGAAAAGATACGCAGTATTTT.

For the CDR3, the DNA is TGCAGTGCGGGACTAGCTGGTGAGCAGTTCTTC. Residues: CSAGLAGEQFF. The chain links TRBV20-1 to TRBJ2-1, with TRBD2 matching 9 bases. The CDR3 covers 11 residues. J was trimmed by 9 bases and V by 6 bases; bases with no gene match: 3. Germline CDR1 is DFQATT and CDR2 is SNEGSKA (reference sequence).

The gene calls are TRBV11-3 and TRBJ2-7; 9 nucleotides match TRBD2. V lost 1 base and J lost 7; bases outside the gene matches: 14. This CDR3 contains 17 residues. CDR1 and CDR2 from the germline V gene are SGHNT and YENEEA. The CDR3 nucleotides are TGTGCCAGCAGCTTAGTATCCGGGACTAGCAGTACGAATGAGCAGTACGTC. Its protein is CASSLVSGTSSTNEQYV.

The sample holds one count of this clone. The chain links TRBV28 to TRBJ1-6; D call uncertain. Trimming cost V 6 bases and J 9 bases, with 15 bases left between them. CDR1 is MDHEN and CDR2 is SYDVKM in the germline V gene. The CDR3 runs 14 residues. The CDR3 region has the DNA TGTGCCAGCAGATTAGAGGGTCTACTTTCACCCCTCCACTTT. This sequence encodes CASRLEGLLSPLHF.

The CDR3 reads CASSDGGQVRTEAFF. For the CDR3, the DNA is TGTGCCAGCAGTGACGGGGGGCAGGTCCGCACTGAAGCTTTCTTT. This chain joins TRBV6-1 and TRBJ1-1, with D perhaps matching TRBD1 (6 bases). The CDR3 loop spans 15 amino acids. V lost 3 bases and J lost 4, with 15 bases in between. Looked up from germline, CDR1 is MNHNS and CDR2 is SASEGT.

This sequence joins TRBV7-8 and TRBJ2-4; tentatively, D is TRBD2 (5 bases). Germline V gives CDR1 SGHVS, CDR2 FQNEAQ. The V end lost 6 bases, the J end lost 0 bases, and 12 bases lay between the germline ends. This CDR3 comprises 15 residues. As DNA, the CDR3 is TGTGCCAGCAGTCCCAAGAGGGTAGCCAAAAACATTCAGTACTTC. Its protein is CASSPKRVAKNIQYF.

This chain joins TRBV5-4 and TRBJ1-6; D might be TRBD1 (6 bases). V dropped 0 bases and J dropped 10 bases, with 20 bases sitting between them. Per the germline V gene, CDR1 is SGHNT and CDR2 is YYREEE (reference sequence). This CDR3 region has 17 residues. The CDR3, as DNA: TGTGCCAGCAGCTTGGCAGGGGCGGGAGGGTTTGGCTCACCCCTCCACTTT. This sequence encodes CASSLAGAGGFGSPLHF.

The chain combines TRBV6-5 with TRBJ2-7; 7 bases are shared with TRBD1. CDR1 and CDR2 (germline): MNHEY, SVGAGI. The V gene end was trimmed by 6 bases and the J gene end by 1 base; junction bases not matched to a gene: 9. This CDR3 has 15 amino acids. CDR3 nucleotides: TGTGCCAGCAGAGCCCGGGACAGTTCTTCCTACGAGCAGTACTTC. Its protein product is CASRARDSSSYEQYF.

The V and J genes are TRBV30 and TRBJ1-2, with 7 bases matching TRBD1. The CDR3 has 12 residues. V lost 5 bases, J lost 7 bases, and 7 bases stayed unmatched. CDR1 and CDR2 (germline): GTSNPN, SVGIG (reference sequence). CDR3 nucleotides: TGTGCCTGGGACAGGGACGGGGGTGGCTACACCTTC. Translation: CAWDRDGGGYTF.

This chain links TRBV19 with TRBJ2-3; tentative D call: TRBD2 (5 bases). V was shortened by 0 bases and J by 3 bases, with 7 bases between the two germline ends. The CDR3 runs 14 residues. Germline V CDR1 and CDR2: LNHDA, SQIVND (reference sequence). CDR3 in DNA: TGTGCCAGTAGTATAGACGGCGGGACAGATACGCAGTATTTT. Translated, it gives CASSIDGGTDTQYF.

The V gene is TRBV21-1, the J gene TRBJ2-7; no check of the table's D call, TRBD1, against the DNA was made. TRBV21-1 is a pseudogene locus. The CDR3 totals 14 residues. This CDR3 reads CASLRDRVSYEQYF. The CDR3 nucleotides read TGTGCCAGTCTCCGGGACAGGGTATCCTACGAGCAGTACTTC.

The chain links TRBV14 to TRBJ2-2; weak D call: TRBD2 (5 bases). V was pared by 0 bases and J by 1 base, with 12 bases between. The CDR3 consists of 17 residues. CDR1 and CDR2 from the germline V gene are SGHDN and FVKESK. Here the CDR3 reads CASSQDRGRMNTGELFF. CDR3 in DNA: TGTGCCAGCAGCCAAGATCGAGGGCGGATGAACACCGGGGAGCTGTTTTTT.

The V and J genes are TRBV9 and TRBJ2-2, with 11 bases identical to TRBD2. Germline values: CDR1 SGDLS, CDR2 YYNGEE. Trimming at V came to 4 bases and at J to 4 bases, leaving 3 bases not matched to a gene. CDR3 length equals 15 residues. This CDR3 reads CASSLLAGGTGELFF. The CDR3 DNA is TGTGCCAGCAGCCTCCTAGCGGGAGGCACCGGGGAGCTGTTTTTT.

This clone appeared once. J is TRBJ2-3 and V is TRBV27; tentatively, D is TRBD2 (6 bases). Germline values: CDR1 MNHEY, CDR2 SMNVEV (reference sequence). V was trimmed by 1 base and J by 7 bases, leaving 21 bases between them. This CDR3 is built from 17 residues. CDR3 sequence (DNA): TGTGCCAGCAGTTTATTGGGCCCGGCTAGCGAGATACATACGCAGTATTTT. This translates into CASSLLGPASEIHTQYF.

This chain uses TRBV6-2 or TRBV6-3 with TRBJ2-7, with D maybe TRBD2 (8 bases). CDR1 is MNHEY and CDR2 is SVGEGT in the germline V gene. Trimming took off 5 bases at V and 5 bases at J, with 19 bases between the two ends. This CDR3 comprises 15 residues. CDR3 in amino acids: CASSAGRGQGNEQYV. Here the CDR3 DNA reads TGTGCCAGCAGTGCCGGGAGGGGGCAGGGGAACGAGCAGTACGTC.

The chain has TRBV9 and TRBJ2-2, with unresolved D. The CDR3 sequence is 14 residues long. CDR1 is SGDLS and CDR2 is YYNGEE in the germline V gene. Trimming cost V 6 bases and J 5 bases, with 14 bases left between them. CDR3 in amino acids: CASTYSPVTGELFF. CDR3 nucleotides: TGTGCCAGCACATATTCCCCAGTAACCGGGGAGCTGTTTTTT.

The genes are TRBV7-8 and TRBJ1-6; TRBD1 matches 10 bases. Losses at the gene ends were 3 bases for V and 9 bases for J; bases not matched to a gene: 2. The V gene's germline CDR1 is SGHVS and CDR2 FQNEAQ. The CDR3 covers 14 residues. CDR3 protein: CASSFDRGPSPLHF. The DNA of the CDR3 is TGTGCCAGCAGCTTCGACAGGGGGCCTTCACCCCTCCACTTT. Looking up the rest from reference TRBV7-8 and TRBJ1-6 gives the full variable domain: GAGVSQSPRYKVAKRGQDVALRCDPISGHVSLFWYQQALGQGPEFLTYFQNEAQLDKSGLPSDRFFAERPEGSVSTLKIQRTQQEDSAVYLCASSFDRGPSPLHFGNGTRLTVT.

The CDR3 reads CASSSTGAHNSPLHF. DNA of the CDR3: TGTGCCAGCAGCTCGACAGGGGCCCATAATTCACCCCTCCACTTT. This sequence joins TRBV7-2 and TRBJ1-6, with 8 bases identical to TRBD1. CDR1 and CDR2 (germline): SGHTA, FQGNSA. The trim removed 4 bases at V and 5 bases at J, leaving 4 bases unmatched. The CDR3 is made up of 15 amino acids.